The 19 T cell receptor beta chains below come from one sample, sequenced in a study of blood T cells in healthy people across ages. Sample-barcoded 5' priming and a J-beta primer mix drove a second PCR of roughly 7 to 11 cycles. Using its own MiXCR run on the 5' RACE reads, TCRdb lists one record per CDR3 protein. The sample contains some 1,800,000 distinct CDR3 sequences, around 42% of which appear only once. The specimen was blood. Receptor source: a human donor in good health.

This clonotype was counted between two and nine times. This chain joins TRBV14 and TRBJ2-1; D is uncertain. The CDR3 is made up of 19 amino acids. The V end was cut by 0 bases, the J end by 4 bases, with 22 bases between. Germline assignment: CDR1 SGHDN and CDR2 FVKESK. In DNA, the CDR3 is TGTGCCAGCAGCCAAGAGGAGACATCAAGGGTAGACTCTTACAATGAGCAGTTCTTC. Its translation is CASSQEETSRVDSYNEQFF.

The rearrangement links TRBV24-1 to TRBJ1-3; 8 bases align to TRBD1. Germline lookup yields CDR1 KGHDR and CDR2 SFDVKD. After removal of 4 bases from V and 3 bases from J, the junction contained 4 bases not matched to a gene. The CDR3 contains 15 residues. The CDR3 DNA is TGTGCCACCAGTGACTCCGGGACAGGTGGAAACACCATATATTTT. Protein: CATSDSGTGGNTIYF.

The chain uses TRBV6-1 and TRBJ2-7; D is unclear. The CDR3 contains 13 residues. Per germline, CDR1 MNHNS and CDR2 SASEGT. V lost 7 bases to trimming and J lost 1 base, with 11 bases between them. CDR3 in amino acids: CASTRSASYEQYF. Written as DNA, the CDR3 is TGTGCCAGCACCCGATCGGCTTCCTACGAGCAGTACTTC.

This clonotype was seen ten or more times. V is TRBV6-5 and J is TRBJ2-5, with 7 nucleotides matching TRBD1. Germline-derived CDR1 and CDR2 are MNHEY and SVGAGI. The CDR3 consists of 13 residues. Losses at the gene ends were 5 bases for V and 4 bases for J; bases not matched to a gene: 4. CDR3 DNA sequence: TGTGCCAGCAGTCGCAACAGGGGAGAGACCCAGTACTTC. This codes for CASSRNRGETQYF.

The rearrangement links TRBV20-1 to TRBJ1-2, with TRBD1 identical over 7 bases. Losses at the gene ends were 2 bases for V and 4 bases for J; bases not matched to a gene: 10. Germline CDR1 and CDR2: DFQATT and SNEGSKA (reference sequence). This CDR3 region has 15 residues. DNA for the CDR3: TGCAGTGCTAGACGGGACAGCAATTCTTTCTATGGCTACACCTTC. Protein sequence: CSARRDSNSFYGYTF.

CDR3 coding DNA: TGTGCCACCAGTGACTCGGGACAGCGGCTAGTTGATGAGCAGTTCTTC. The encoded protein is CATSDSGQRLVDEQFF. V usage is TRBV24-1 and J usage is TRBJ2-1, with TRBD1 identical over 7 bases. The V and J ends lost 4 bases and 8 bases, in that order; junction bases with no gene match: 13. Germline loops: CDR1 KGHDR, CDR2 SFDVKD. The CDR3 spans 16 residues.

This clonotype was seen a handful of times. CDR3 in DNA: TGTGCCAGCAGCCTGGGGAATGGAGGGTCCGAAGAGACCCAGTACTTC. Translating it yields CASSLGNGGSEETQYF. The chain combines TRBV7-9 with TRBJ2-5, with a possible D match to TRBD2 (6 bases). The CDR3 has 16 amino acids. The V gene's germline CDR1 is SEHNR and CDR2 FQNEAQ (reference sequence). V gave up 5 bases and J gave up 3 bases, with 19 bases separating them.

This clonotype was counted at least ten times. CDR3 amino acids: CASSPPGGWGYTF. CDR3 in DNA: TGTGCCAGCAGCCCACCAGGGGGCTGGGGCTACACCTTC. This chain links TRBV28 with TRBJ1-2; 8 bases are shared with TRBD1. Germline V CDR1 and CDR2: MDHEN, SYDVKM. This CDR3 has 13 residues. The V and J ends lost 6 bases and 8 bases, in that order; junction bases with no gene match: 8.

V gene TRBV2 combines with J gene TRBJ2-1; 7 nucleotides agree with TRBD1. The germline V gene has CDR1 SNHLY and CDR2 FYNNEI. V dropped 11 bases and J dropped 2; count of bases not matched to a gene: 9. This CDR3 has 14 residues. The DNA for the CDR3 is TGTGCCGCAACAGGGGTATTGGCCTACAATGAGCAGTTCTTC. The encoded protein is CAATGVLAYNEQFF.

The chain recombines TRBV7-9 with TRBJ2-3; the D is unclear. Germline CDR1 SEHNR, CDR2 FQNEAQ (reference sequence). V was shortened by 7 bases and J by 3 bases, with 5 bases between the two germline ends. The CDR3 has 11 amino acids. The chain's CDR3 is CASNLTDTQYF. The DNA for the CDR3 is TGTGCCAGCAATTTGACAGATACGCAGTATTTT.

The table lists this clonotype with a few counts. This sequence joins TRBV4-1 and TRBJ2-5; D is possibly TRBD1 (6 bases). The V end lost 2 bases, the J end lost 4 bases, and 11 bases lay between the germline ends. CDR3 size: 14 residues. CDR1 and CDR2 (germline): MGHRA, YSYEKL. This CDR3 reads CASSQQGFGETQYF. CDR3 sequence (DNA): TGCGCCAGCAGCCAACAGGGGTTTGGAGAGACCCAGTACTTC.

The CDR3 DNA reads as TGTGCCAGCAGCCCCGTCGCAGGGTTGGAAAAACTGTTTTTT. Residues: CASSPVAGLEKLFF. The chain carries TRBV6-1 and TRBJ1-4, with D maybe TRBD1 (5 bases). The CDR3 spans 14 residues. Germline CDR1 and CDR2: MNHNS and SASEGT. V was cut by 6 bases and J by 8 bases, with 16 bases left in between.

V gene TRBV20-1 combines with J gene TRBJ1-5; D is undetermined. V lost 3 bases and J 7 bases, leaving 16 bases between the germline ends. The CDR3 consists of 14 residues. Germline CDR1 DFQATT, CDR2 SNEGSKA (reference sequence). In DNA form, the CDR3 reads TGCAGTGCTAGCGTCGGACCAGCGGGGCAGCCCCAGCATTTT. It codes for CSASVGPAGQPQHF.

The chain couples TRBV2 to TRBJ2-5; tentative D call: TRBD1 (6 bases). The germline V and J ends were trimmed by 2 bases and 4 bases, with 8 bases remaining between them. The CDR3 is 13 residues long. Germline V gives CDR1 SNHLY, CDR2 FYNNEI. The CDR3 sequence is CASSETGRETQYF. The CDR3 DNA reads as TGTGCCAGCAGTGAAACAGGGAGAGAGACCCAGTACTTC.

This clonotype was recorded a few times. In nucleotides, the CDR3 is TGTGCCAGCAGCTTAGAGGGACAGGGACCTCCGGGCCACTTT. Translation gives CASSLEGQGPPGHF. The chain links TRBV7-2 to TRBJ1-6, with 9 bases aligning to TRBD1. The CDR3 is 14 amino acids. From germline, CDR1 is SGHTA and CDR2 FQGNSA. The trim removed 1 base at V and 18 bases at J, leaving 10 bases unmatched. Full variable domain (remainder filled in from reference TRBV7-2 and TRBJ1-6): GAGVSQSPSNKVTEKGKDVELRCDPISGHTALYWYRQSLGQGLEFLIYFQGNSAPDKSGLPSDRFSAERTGGSVSTLTIQRTQQEDSAVYLCASSLEGQGPPGHFGNGTRLTVT.

This chain joins TRBV27 and TRBJ2-5; 7 bases map to TRBD1. The CDR3 is 14 amino acids. Germline V gives CDR1 MNHEY, CDR2 SMNVEV (reference sequence). V dropped 6 bases and J dropped 3; count of bases not matched to a gene: 7. The CDR3 sequence: CASSTGTAKETQYF. CDR3 nucleotides: TGTGCCAGCAGCACCGGGACAGCCAAAGAGACCCAGTACTTC.

J is TRBJ2-7 and V is TRBV24-1; tentatively, D is TRBD1 or TRBD2 (5 bases each). With 3 bases removed from V and 1 base from J, the gap between germline ends came to 15 bases. In germline, CDR1 is KGHDR, CDR2 SFDVKD. The CDR3 sequence is 16 residues long. CDR3 sequence: CATSDDRRDGSYEQYF. CDR3 coding DNA: TGTGCCACCAGTGATGATCGCCGGGACGGTTCCTACGAGCAGTACTTC.

In this sample, this clonotype turned up a few times. V and J are TRBV5-5 and TRBJ2-5; perhaps TRBD1 as D (6 bases). CDR3 length equals 14 residues. Germline V gene sequence: CDR1 SGHKS, CDR2 YYEKEE (reference sequence). V shed 0 bases and J shed 4 bases, with 10 bases lying between them. CDR3 sequence (DNA): TGTGCCAGCAGCTTGGGGACAGTAGGAGAGACCCAGTACTTC. Amino acid sequence: CASSLGTVGETQYF.

The count of this clonotype is one. The J gene is TRBJ1-4, the V gene TRBV20-1; D remains ambiguous. CDR3 length equals 12 residues. Trimming shortened V by 0 bases and J by 14 bases, and 13 bases separated the two germline ends. Germline-derived CDR1 and CDR2 are DFQATT and SNEGSKA (reference sequence). In DNA form, the CDR3 reads TGCAGTGCTAGAGAGGGTTACGGACGGCTGTTTTTT. Translation: CSAREGYGRLFF.